This T cell receptor beta chain was captured by sequencing in a study of metastatic and nonmetastatic thyroid tumors. The overall study: Repertoire comparison spanned blood and tumor or nodule tissue of malignant and benign thyroid patients. General study findings and limits: Compared with benign nodules, malignant thyroid tumors were reported to have significantly higher TCR beta diversity in both blood and tumor.

This clone turned up a few times. The antigen remains undetermined. The V gene lost 3 bases and the J gene lost 3 bases, with 13 bases spanning the gap. From germline, CDR1 is LNHDA and CDR2 SQIVND (reference sequence). The CDR3 extends over 15 amino acids. No treatment of any kind had been given to any patient before thyroid surgery. Via MiXCR, TCRdb re-called the PCR reads. The table shows roughly 15,000 clones, with 26% occurring only once. The sequence was collected from a female donor with papillary thyroid cancer or a benign thyroid nodule (not recorded which). Some clones in this sample may be carry-over from other donors' samples. The sequenced material came from tumor tissue. This sequence joins TRBV19 and TRBJ2-3, with a weak D call TRBD2 (5 bases). The CDR3 sequence: CASSIRDMGTDTQYF. In DNA, the CDR3 is TGTGCCAGTAGTATTCGGGATATGGGGACAGATACGCAGTATTTT.